What follows are 9 T cell receptor beta chains derived from one specimen sequenced in a study of cytomegalovirus exposure and HLA in healthy donors. A multiplex PCR was run with 60 Vbeta primers and 13 Jbeta primers. Assay used: immunoSEQ multiplex PCR; TCRdb lists only in-frame clones, some missing. The sample has 56,000 or so clones. The sample taken for sequencing was PBMCs. These receptors were collected from a female donor in good health and CMV-seronegative.

CDR3 in amino acids: CASSPLGTGYVNEQFF. CDR3 DNA sequence: TGTGCCAGCAGCCCTTTAGGGACAGGGTACGTCAATGAGCAGTTCTTC. The chain uses TRBV5-6 and TRBJ2-1; TRBD1 matches at 9 bases. CDR1 is SGHDT, CDR2 YYEEEE, per germline. The CDR3 extends over 16 amino acids. With V trimmed by 4 bases and J by 6 bases, 11 bases remained unmatched.

This chain joins TRBV11-2 and TRBJ2-3; TRBD2 might be the D (6 bases). Deletions cut 1 base from V and 0 bases from J, with 8 bases between. The germline V gene encodes CDR1 SGHAT and CDR2 FQNNGV. The CDR3 consists of 15 residues. CDR3: CASSLVTSSTDTQYF. In nucleotides, the CDR3 is TGTGCCAGCAGCTTAGTGACTAGTAGCACAGATACGCAGTATTTT.

J is TRBJ1-1 and V is TRBV30; D not resolved. The CDR3 consists of 12 residues. The germline V and J ends were trimmed by 0 bases and 6 bases, with 8 bases remaining between them. CDR1 is GTSNPN, CDR2 SVGIG, per germline (reference sequence). The CDR3 reads CAWSVLGPEAFF. The DNA for the CDR3 is TGTGCCTGGAGTGTACTAGGCCCTGAAGCTTTCTTT.

The CDR3 bases are TGCGCCAGCAGCCAAGACAGGGGGCGAGGTGAAAAACTGTTTTTT. This encodes CASSQDRGRGEKLFF. The chain employs TRBV4-1 and TRBJ1-4; 8 bases are a match to TRBD1. The V segment lost 0 bases and the J segment 7 bases; nucleotides outside the gene matches: 4. The CDR3 contains 15 residues. Germline V gene sequence: CDR1 MGHRA, CDR2 YSYEKL.

The chain carries TRBV13 and TRBJ2-7; 10 positions agree with TRBD2. The germline gives CDR1 PRHDT, CDR2 FYEKMQ (reference sequence). The CDR3 is 18 amino acids. J was trimmed by 0 bases and V by 6 bases; bases with no gene match: 14. The CDR3 DNA is TGTGCCAGCAGTCCCCGACTAGCGGGTCCCGGGGGCTCCTACGAGCAGTACTTC. Its translation: CASSPRLAGPGGSYEQYF.

CDR3 sequence (DNA): TGTGCCACCAGCAGAGGAAGCGGACTAGCGGGAGGCGAGCAGTACTTC. Translation: CATSRGSGLAGGEQYF. The chain couples TRBV15 to TRBJ2-7, with 14 bases fitting TRBD2. J gave up 6 bases and V 1 base, and 5 bases lay outside the gene matches. The CDR3 loop spans 16 amino acids. Germline V gene sequence: CDR1 LNHNV, CDR2 YYDKDF (reference sequence).

The CDR3 sequence: CASSQGGGLAYEQYF. DNA of the CDR3: TGTGCCAGCAGTCAAGGAGGGGGCTTAGCCTACGAGCAGTACTTC. This chain uses TRBV6-5 with TRBJ2-7; a weak D match, TRBD1 (7 bases). Germline CDR1 MNHEY, CDR2 SVGAGI. The CDR3 is made up of 15 amino acids. Trimming stripped 5 bases from V and 2 bases from J, with 16 bases between.

The chain links TRBV9 to TRBJ2-1; 12 positions match TRBD2. The CDR3 is 15 amino acids. Per the germline V gene, CDR1 is SGDLS and CDR2 is YYNGEE. After removal of 4 bases from V and 7 bases from J, the junction contained 6 bases not matched to a gene. DNA for the CDR3: TGTGCCAGCAGCTCGGGACTAGCGGGTAAGAATGAGCAGTTCTTC. Translation: CASSSGLAGKNEQFF.

The chain carries TRBV7-3 and TRBJ2-2, with 12 positions matching TRBD2. CDR3 length equals 16 residues. V lost 4 bases, J lost 6 bases, and 6 bases stayed unmatched. Germline V CDR1 and CDR2: SGHTA, FQGTGA. The CDR3 DNA is TGTGCCAGCAGCTCCAGGACTAGCGGGAATTCCGGGGAGCTGTTTTTT. This sequence encodes CASSSRTSGNSGELFF.